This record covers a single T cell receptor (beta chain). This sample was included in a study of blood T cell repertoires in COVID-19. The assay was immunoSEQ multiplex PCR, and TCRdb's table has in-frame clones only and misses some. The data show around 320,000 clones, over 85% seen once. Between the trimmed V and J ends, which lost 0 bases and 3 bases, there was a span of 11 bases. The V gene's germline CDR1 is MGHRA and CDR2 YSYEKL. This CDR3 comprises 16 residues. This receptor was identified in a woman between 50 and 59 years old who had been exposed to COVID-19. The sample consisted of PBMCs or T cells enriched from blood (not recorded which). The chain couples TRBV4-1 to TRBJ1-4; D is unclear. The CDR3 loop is CASSQDVRGSNEKLFF. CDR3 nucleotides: TGCGCCAGCAGCCAAGATGTTAGAGGGTCTAATGAAAAACTGTTTTTT.